The clone carrying this T cell receptor beta chain has only a few counts. Its antigen is unidentified. The sample originates from a study of naive and memory T cell subsets. Whole-study results and caveats: Possibly reflecting memory cells re-expressing CD45RA, a few larger clonotypes occurred in naive repertoires, especially CD8. Over 95% of naive TCR sequences appeared only once after error correction, unlike memory subsets.

Cells stained for CD3, CD4, CD8, CD45RA, CD27 and viability were sorted into four CD45RA/CD27 subsets. The CDR3 runs 16 residues. Looked up from germline, CDR1 is SEHNR and CDR2 is FQNEAQ (reference sequence). The V end was cut by 4 bases, the J end by 6 bases, with 20 bases between. An equimolar mix of two oligonucleotides served as the beta constant-region primer for TRBC1 and TRBC2. The ligated cDNA underwent four PCR rounds using SP2 and nested alpha and beta constant-region primers. TCRdb processed the UMI-ligation and nested PCR reads anew with MiXCR; each CDR3 protein has one entry. The data show about 82,000 distinct CDR3 sequences, approximately 10% seen once.

This receptor was taken from a human donor in good health. Material: naive CD8+ T cells from blood. This sequence joins TRBV7-9 and TRBJ2-3; perhaps D is TRBD1 or TRBD2 (5 bases each). CDR3 amino acids: CASSSEGTPALDTQYF. CDR3 nucleotides: TGTGCCAGCAGCTCCGAAGGGACGCCTGCTCTCGATACGCAGTATTTT.